The 30 T cell receptor beta chains listed next were all sequenced from one sample in a study of OX40 agonist ivuxolimab in advanced cancers. TCRdb keeps only in-frame clones here, not all; method: immunoSEQ multiplex PCR. Among 60,000 to 80,000 clones, over 70% were seen once, and the ten largest hold roughly 4.7%. Source: CD4+ or CD8+ T cells sorted from blood, taken in a trial of the OX40 agonist ivuxolimab. These receptors were obtained from an adult with an advanced solid tumor such as melanoma, head and neck, liver or kidney cancer.

J is TRBJ1-2 and V is TRBV7-6, with D uncertain. CDR1 and CDR2 from the germline V gene are SGHVS and FNYEAQ. This CDR3 has 14 residues. Trimming shortened V by 0 bases and J by 8 bases, and 13 bases separated the two germline ends. The CDR3 sequence is CASSLAPRDGGYTF. The CDR3 DNA sequence: TGTGCCAGCAGCTTAGCCCCGCGGGATGGCGGCTACACCTTC.

The V and J genes are TRBV6-1 and TRBJ2-7; no clear D gene. CDR1 and CDR2 from the germline V gene are MNHNS and SASEGT. CDR3 length equals 12 residues. The V end was cut by 3 bases, the J end by 6 bases, with 9 bases between. The CDR3 DNA reads TGTGCCAGCAGTGATCCGCCCCGCGAGCAGTACTTC. Translation gives CASSDPPREQYF.

This clone was detected a few times. The genes are TRBV30 and TRBJ2-3; possibly TRBD1 for D (6 bases). The CDR3 is made up of 15 amino acids. The V gene lost 0 bases and the J gene lost 2 bases, with 12 bases spanning the gap. Germline values: CDR1 GTSNPN, CDR2 SVGIG (reference sequence). The DNA for the CDR3 is TGTGCCTGGAGTGTACGCGGACAGAACACAGATACGCAGTATTTT. It translates to CAWSVRGQNTDTQYF.

This clone was detected a few times. This sequence joins TRBV9 and TRBJ1-5; TRBD1 matches at 12 bases. The germline CDR1 and CDR2 sequences are SGDLS and YYNGEE. The CDR3 consists of 17 residues. V dropped 0 bases and J dropped 5; count of bases not matched to a gene: 6. CDR3 loop: CASSVDSGTGGDQPQHF. For the CDR3, the DNA is TGTGCCAGCAGCGTAGATTCTGGGACAGGGGGCGATCAGCCCCAGCATTTT.

This chain joins TRBV4-3 and TRBJ2-2, with unresolved D. Trimming stripped 0 bases from V and 9 bases from J, with 8 bases between. The CDR3 is made up of 13 amino acids. The V gene's germline CDR1 is LGHNA and CDR2 YSLEER. The CDR3 loop reads CASSQDPRRELFF. The CDR3 DNA reads as TGCGCCAGCAGCCAAGATCCCCGTCGGGAGCTGTTTTTT.

This rearrangement joins TRBV5-1 to TRBJ1-4, with 8 bases that match TRBD1. The V gene end was trimmed by 3 bases and the J gene end by 15 bases; junction bases not matched to a gene: 7. The CDR3 has 12 residues. Per the germline V gene, CDR1 is SGHRS and CDR2 is YFSETQ. The CDR3 region has the DNA TGCGCCAGCAGCTCAGGACAGGGCGGGATGTTTTTT. It specifies CASSSGQGGMFF.

The J gene is TRBJ1-5, the V gene TRBV7-2; TRBD1 might be the D (5 bases). With 1 base removed from V and 3 bases from J, the gap between germline ends came to 10 bases. The CDR3 extends over 15 amino acids. From germline, CDR1 is SGHTA and CDR2 FQGNSA. The CDR3 loop is CASSLGGRDNQPQHF. DNA for the CDR3: TGTGCCAGCAGCTTAGGGGGCAGGGACAATCAGCCCCAGCATTTT.

The gene calls are TRBV7-9 and TRBJ1-5; 8 positions match TRBD1. This CDR3 is built from 17 residues. J lost 7 bases, V lost 5 bases, and 16 bases had no gene match. Germline V lookup: CDR1 SEHNR, CDR2 FQNEAQ (reference sequence). The chain's CDR3 is CASSNYRTGTVGQPQHF. The DNA for the CDR3 is TGTGCCAGCAGCAACTACAGGACAGGGACTGTTGGGCAGCCCCAGCATTTT.

The V gene is TRBV7-8, the J gene TRBJ1-5; D gene uncertain. CDR1 and CDR2 from the germline V gene are SGHVS and FQNEAQ. With 5 bases removed from V and 0 bases from J, the gap between germline ends came to 11 bases. The CDR3 covers 15 residues. The CDR3 spells CASSQAADSNQPQHF. Here the CDR3 DNA reads TGTGCCAGCAGCCAGGCCGCGGATAGCAATCAGCCCCAGCATTTT.

This chain joins TRBV7-8 and TRBJ1-4; a weak D match, TRBD1 (5 bases). This CDR3 has 15 amino acids. The V end was cut by 5 bases, the J end by 0 bases, with 10 bases between. Germline V gene sequence: CDR1 SGHVS, CDR2 FQNEAQ. The CDR3 DNA follows: TGTGCCAGCAGCCCCGACAGAGCAACTAATGAAAAACTGTTTTTT. This gives the protein CASSPDRATNEKLFF.

CDR3 amino acids: CAISTSGHYNEQFF. For the CDR3, the DNA is TGTGCCATCTCCACTAGCGGTCACTACAATGAGCAGTTCTTC. V is TRBV10-3 and J is TRBJ2-1; 8 nucleotides match TRBD2. Germline V gene data show CDR1 as ENHRY and CDR2 as SYGVKD. The CDR3 extends over 14 amino acids. V lost 8 bases and J lost 3; bases outside the gene matches: 6.

V gene TRBV11-2 combines with J gene TRBJ2-5; 8 bases agree with TRBD2. Trimming took 3 bases from V and 5 from J; bases not matched to a gene: 5. CDR1 is SGHAT, CDR2 FQNNGV, per germline. The CDR3 contains 14 residues. The CDR3 here is CASSFTAGEETQYF. CDR3 sequence (DNA): TGTGCCAGCAGCTTTACAGCGGGAGAGGAGACCCAGTACTTC.

The chain combines TRBV6-1 with TRBJ2-7; D gene ambiguous. Germline V gene data show CDR1 as MNHNS and CDR2 as SASEGT. V lost 5 bases and J lost 9, with 11 bases in between. CDR3 length equals 11 residues. The chain's CDR3 is CASSLLLRQYF. The CDR3 DNA is TGTGCCAGCAGTTTACTCCTGCGGCAGTACTTC.

The chain links TRBV19 to TRBJ2-7; D is undetermined. Trimming took 3 bases from V and 3 from J, leaving 9 bases between them. CDR1 is LNHDA and CDR2 is SQIVND in the germline V gene (reference sequence). The CDR3 is made up of 13 amino acids. The CDR3 reads CASSIQASYEQYF. CDR3 sequence (DNA): TGTGCCAGTAGTATTCAGGCTAGCTACGAGCAGTACTTC.

The chain employs TRBV18 and TRBJ2-3, with TRBD2 identical over 10 bases. Germline loops: CDR1 KGHSH, CDR2 LQKENI. The CDR3 is made up of 16 amino acids. After removal of 3 bases from V and 2 bases from J, the junction contained 5 bases not matched to a gene. CDR3 sequence: CASSPGLAVVTDTQYF. The CDR3 nucleotides read TGTGCCAGCTCACCCGGACTAGCGGTAGTCACAGATACGCAGTATTTT.

J is TRBJ2-7 and V is TRBV7-2, with 7 bases that match TRBD1. The V and J ends lost 4 bases and 1 base, in that order; junction bases with no gene match: 7. Germline loops: CDR1 SGHTA, CDR2 FQGNSA. The CDR3 length is 15 residues. CDR3 sequence: CASSSPGQRSYEQYF. The CDR3 coding sequence is TGTGCCAGCAGCTCTCCGGGACAGCGATCCTACGAGCAGTACTTC.

V and J are TRBV7-2 and TRBJ1-3; 11 positions agree with TRBD1. The trim removed 5 bases at V and 1 base at J, leaving 4 bases unmatched. Germline values: CDR1 SGHTA, CDR2 FQGNSA. This CDR3 has 16 amino acids. In nucleotides, the CDR3 is TGTGCCAGCAGCCCCGGGACAGGGGGTTCTGGAAACACCATATATTTT. Its translation is CASSPGTGGSGNTIYF.

CDR3 sequence: CASSLVSDTQYF. The CDR3 bases are TGTGCCAGCAGCTTAGTTTCAGATACGCAGTATTTT. The J gene is TRBJ2-3, the V gene TRBV7-2, with D uncertain. The V end was cut by 1 base, the J end by 4 bases, with 3 bases between. This CDR3 comprises 12 residues. The germline V gene encodes CDR1 SGHTA and CDR2 FQGNSA. Full variable domain (outside the CDR3, taken from reference TRBV7-2 and TRBJ2-3): GAGVSQSPSNKVTEKGKDVELRCDPISGHTALYWYRQSLGQGLEFLIYFQGNSAPDKSGLPSDRFSAERTGGSVSTLTIQRTQQEDSAVYLCASSLVSDTQYFGPGTRLTVL.

CDR3 in DNA: TGTGCCAGCAGCTTAGGGGACTCAGAAGAAGCTTTCTTT. Translated: CASSLGDSEEAFF. The chain joins TRBV7-9 to TRBJ1-1, with D tentatively TRBD1 (5 bases). Trimming cost V 1 base and J 8 bases, with 11 bases left between them. Germline CDR1 and CDR2: SEHNR and FQNEAQ (reference sequence). This CDR3 spans 13 amino acids.

The genes are TRBV5-1 and TRBJ2-1; 8 nucleotides align to TRBD2. The CDR3 contains 15 residues. Germline V gene sequence: CDR1 SGHRS, CDR2 YFSETQ. V lost 6 bases and J lost 4; bases outside the gene matches: 9. The DNA for the CDR3 is TGCGCCAGCAAAACTGGGCCTAGCGGGTACAATGAGCAGTTCTTC. Residues: CASKTGPSGYNEQFF. Combining the CDR3 with reference TRBV5-1 and TRBJ2-1 gives the whole variable domain KAGVTQTPRYLIKTRGQQVTLSCSPISGHRSVSWYQQTPGQGLQFLFEYFSETQRNKGNFPGRFSGRQFSNSRSEMNVSTLELGDSALYLCASKTGPSGYNEQFFGPGTRLTVL.

The rearrangement uses TRBV27 and TRBJ2-6, with D hard to call. Germline V CDR1 and CDR2: MNHEY, SMNVEV (reference sequence). CDR3 size: 13 residues. Trimming pared 0 bases from V and 3 bases from J, leaving 0 bases between. This CDR3 reads CASSLSGANVLTF. In DNA, the CDR3 is TGTGCCAGCAGTTTATCTGGGGCCAACGTCCTGACTTTC.

This clone occurred once. V and J are TRBV20-1 and TRBJ2-7; no clear D. This CDR3 region has 11 residues. Between the trimmed V and J ends, which lost 5 bases and 0 bases, there was a span of 5 bases. From germline, CDR1 is DFQATT and CDR2 SNEGSKA (reference sequence). This CDR3 is CSAQSSYEQYF. The CDR3 nucleotides read TGCAGTGCTCAGAGCTCCTACGAGCAGTACTTC.

V is TRBV6-5 and J is TRBJ1-3; D call uncertain. CDR1 and CDR2 from the germline V gene are MNHEY and SVGAGI. Trimming removed 5 bases from V and 0 bases from J, with 11 bases in between. The CDR3 spans 15 residues. The CDR3 DNA sequence: TGTGCCAGCAGTGCCCAAGGGAGCTCTGGAAACACCATATATTTT. Amino acids: CASSAQGSSGNTIYF.

A single count supports this clone. The gene calls are TRBV6-4 and TRBJ2-2; D may be TRBD1 (5 bases). Trimming cost V 2 bases and J 4 bases, with 8 bases left between them. The CDR3 has 14 residues. Germline V gene data show CDR1 as MRHNA and CDR2 as SNTAGT. In nucleotides, the CDR3 is TGTGCCAGCAGTGACAGGGGCTCCACCGGGGAGCTGTTTTTT. It is translated as CASSDRGSTGELFF.

V is TRBV5-1 and J is TRBJ1-4; a weak D match, TRBD1 (6 bases). The CDR3 is 16 amino acids. The V end lost 0 bases, the J end lost 7 bases, and 16 bases lay between the germline ends. Germline V lookup: CDR1 SGHRS, CDR2 YFSETQ. CDR3 DNA: TGCGCCAGCAGCTTGGCGGGCGGAGGGGGTATTGAAAAACTGTTTTTT. Translated: CASSLAGGGGIEKLFF.

The V and J genes are TRBV13 and TRBJ2-5; D is uncertain. Germline CDR1 reads PRHDT; CDR2 reads FYEKMQ (reference sequence). The CDR3 is made up of 14 amino acids. The germline V and J ends were trimmed by 5 bases and 3 bases, with 13 bases remaining between them. CDR3 sequence: CASSRIDEEETQYF. The DNA for the CDR3 is TGTGCCAGCAGCAGGATCGACGAGGAAGAGACCCAGTACTTC. The whole variable domain, filled in from reference TRBV13 and TRBJ2-5, reads AAGVIQSPRHLIKEKRETATLKCYPIPRHDTVYWYQQGPGQDPQFLISFYEKMQSDKGSIPDRFSAQQFSDYHSELNMSSLELGDSALYFCASSRIDEEETQYFGPGTRLLVL.

The V call is TRBV6-1, the J call TRBJ1-5; 7 bases fit TRBD1. The CDR3 has 16 amino acids. CDR1 is MNHNS and CDR2 is SASEGT in the germline V gene. Trimming took 2 bases from V and 5 from J; bases not matched to a gene: 9. CDR3 sequence (DNA): TGTGCCAGCAGTGAACTCCGACAGGGTTTTTATCAGCCCCAGCATTTT. Its protein product is CASSELRQGFYQPQHF.

This rearrangement joins TRBV6-6 to TRBJ2-3; D not resolved. Trimming stripped 2 bases from V and 2 bases from J, with 11 bases between. CDR1 and CDR2 (germline): MNHNY, SVGAGI (reference sequence). The CDR3 runs 15 residues. CDR3 sequence (DNA): TGTGCCAGCAGTTACGGTCAGGATACCACAGATACGCAGTATTTT. It is translated as CASSYGQDTTDTQYF.

This chain joins TRBV18 and TRBJ2-2; D is uncertain. V lost 3 bases and J 7 bases, leaving 15 bases between the germline ends. Germline loops: CDR1 KGHSH, CDR2 LQKENI. The CDR3 loop spans 15 amino acids. The CDR3 DNA reads as TGTGCCAGCTCACCCCGGGCCCCTCCGGTCGGGGAGCTGTTTTTT. Encoded protein: CASSPRAPPVGELFF.

The gene calls are TRBV5-6 and TRBJ1-3; TRBD1 matches at 7 bases. J was trimmed by 2 bases and V by 6 bases; bases with no gene match: 11. The CDR3 loop spans 16 amino acids. Germline CDR1 SGHDT, CDR2 YYEEEE. The CDR3 spells CASTSPRDRTGNTIYF. The CDR3 coding sequence is TGTGCCAGCACCAGTCCCAGGGACAGAACTGGAAACACCATATATTTT.